The text below deals with one T cell receptor beta chain. The table lists this clonotype with many counts. Its antigen is not yet known. Per-base qualities were not stored, and no clone one base away is much larger. cDNA was synthesized by template-switch 5'RACE using a primer with a 10-nucleotide random unique molecular identifier that tagged each TCR transcript. Each sequencing run produced over 180 million TCR-beta sequences covering 15-18 subjects. The RNeasy kit was used to extract total RNA. Using the KAPA Real-time Library Amplification kit, TCR-beta VDJ regions were amplified with primers for the TCR constant region and the 5'RACE anchor. A first PCR added sample indexes and Illumina adaptors, after which a second PCR increased the library yield. The roughly 650 bp TCR product was size-selected on a 2% E-gel SizeSelection system after Ampure bead purification. Before pooling, libraries had their quality checked on a Bioanalyzer, their concentration measured with Qubit, and their quantity determined with the Kapa Library Quantification kit. Libraries were sequenced paired-end 2 x 150 bp on an Illumina HiSeq 2500. To increase sequence diversity, roughly 24-31% phiX was spiked into each library pool. Turning to the authors' computational methods: Quality-filtered reads were processed with the UMI-based MiGEC pipeline, and over 90% of raw TCR sequences were removed by the MiGEC pipeline during error correction. IMGT germline references were used for aligning VDJ genes, and each clonotype was defined as a unique CDR3 amino acid sequence together with its V-J genes. VDJtools evaluated clonal expansion, Shannon diversity and CDR3 relatedness (CalcPairwiseDistances, ClusterSamples); CLCbio workbench built phylogenetic trees. A clone was classed as expanded if it had 8 or more unique UMIs, a cutoff based on coefficient-of-variation modelling across technical triplicates. TCRdb handled the public reads itself, with Q25 trimming in fastp and clone calling in MiXCR, and kept productive beta chains. When rows share a CDR3 protein, they turn into one entry using the most common DNA and genes. These V and J calls originate from TCRdb's pipeline instead of the authors' own analysis. Present in this sample are about 74,000 distinct CDR3 sequences, roughly 5% of which were seen just once. The top ten clonotypes cover approximately 7% of the sample.

The data were obtained in a study of neurological immune-mediated disorders (dated by TCRdb to the late 2010s). For the wider study: Among the approximately 34 multiple sclerosis patients, roughly 31 had relapsing-remitting MS and 3 had secondary progressive MS. Peripheral blood TCR-beta repertoires from patients with HTLV-I-associated myelopathy (HAM/TSP), patients with multiple sclerosis, and healthy controls were compared in the study using UMI-based sequencing. The 90 to 110 TCR-beta libraries included longitudinal samples, technical triplicates and paired sorted CD4+ and CD8+ T-cell subsets alongside PBMC samples. Of the 68 subjects in the cohort, around 15 were HAM/TSP patients, roughly 35 were multiple sclerosis patients, and about 20 were healthy controls. Results the study describes overall, beyond this receptor: TCR clonal expansion was highest in HAM/TSP patients and lowest in MS patients, with MS patients falling below even healthy controls. The MS cluster showed no association with clinical or MRI features, and the authors stated that larger cohorts are needed. No identical CDR3 amino acid sequences were found to be shared among expanded clones across subjects, suggesting that TCR-beta repertoires were private in all groups. Phylogenetic analysis grouped repertoires from 18 of 34 MS patients into a cluster of related CDR3 sequences, suggesting a possible repertoire-level signature.

Via the germline V gene (reference sequence), CDR1 is MNHEY and CDR2 SMNVEV. The V and J ends are trimmed by 5 bases and 2 bases, leaving 12 bases between them. The CDR3 starts with the cysteine, ends with the phenylalanine, and has 14 residues. This entry keeps only the CDR3 DNA: 42 bases, framed from base 1. For unsorted PBMC libraries, 2 million PBMCs were used after storage in RNAlater at -80 degrees C until RNA extraction. The multiple sclerosis patients were enrolled in a US clinical protocol that used magnetic resonance imaging to evaluate disease progression. PBMCs were separated from peripheral blood using Ficoll-Hypaque density gradient centrifugation and then cryopreserved in liquid nitrogen.

The clonotype was recovered from a man younger than 35 with multiple sclerosis. The receptor chain draws on TRBV27 and TRBJ2-5, with TRBD2 tentatively as D gene (6 bases match). The sample taken for sequencing was PBMCs. The CDR3 amino acid sequence is: CASSGSGTQETQYF. The DNA sequence reads TGTGCCAGCAGTGGTAGCGGAACTCAAGAGACCCAGTACTTC.